These T cell receptor beta chains were read from a single sample in a study of blood T cell repertoires in COVID-19. Profiling relied on immunoSEQ multiplex PCR, and the TCRdb table lists in-frame clones only, not all of them. The table includes approximately 120,000 clones, about nine tenths detected once. The sample consisted of peripheral blood. The receptors originated from a human donor in a cohort sampled during active COVID-19. Both conserved end residues are trimmed from each CDR3. A D gene is named only where the DNA matches it firmly. Only some rows state a clone size, as once, few, many or a class for expanded clones.

cdr3_length clone_size j_call d_call v_call cdr3_aa
11 . TRBJ2-5 . TRBV5-1 ASSGRLQETQY
11 . TRBJ2-1 . TRBV11-2 ASSFGSHNEQF
11 . TRBJ1-5 TRBD1 TRBV12-3/TRBV12-4 ASGQGGLQPQH
12 . TRBJ2-1 . TRBV4-2 ASSQVGRYNEQF
13 . TRBJ2-1 . TRBV19 ASKTAGLLHNEQF
13 . TRBJ2-7 . TRBV4-1 ASSPLWTIMYEQY
13 . TRBJ2-1 TRBD1 TRBV5-1 ASSLPGQGTNEQF
13 . TRBJ1-2 . TRBV19 ASSMGEVANYGYT
13 . TRBJ2-1 . TRBV19 ASKEGQGRWNEQF
12 . TRBJ2-1 TRBD1 TRBV6-6 ASSRQGTYNEQF
12 . TRBJ2-5 TRBD1 TRBV5-6 ASSIQGSGETQY
13 once TRBJ1-5 . TRBV28 ASRGTTYSNQPQH
10 once TRBJ2-7 . TRBV2 ASRRASYEQY
13 few TRBJ2-5 TRBD2 TRBV20-1 SASRVRRGEETQY
16 . TRBJ1-2 TRBD1 TRBV5-4 ASSLGTFIGGDPYGYT
14 . TRBJ2-7 . TRBV3-1/TRBV3-2 ASSQDLGGTSYEQY
13 . TRBJ1-5 TRBD1 TRBV3-1/TRBV3-2 ASSTGTGGSQPQH
13 once TRBJ1-2 TRBD1 TRBV9 ASSVVNEQGSGYT
14 . TRBJ2-3 TRBD2 TRBV4-2 ASSPRTSGRTDTQY
11 . TRBJ2-5 . TRBV21-1 ARPRGYQETQY
13 . TRBJ2-3 TRBD2 TRBV28 ASSSLAGAGDTQY
12 . TRBJ2-5 TRBD1 TRBV5-1 ASSARDREETQY
14 . TRBJ1-2 TRBD1 TRBV7-9 ASSSLRGRDSRGYT
12 . TRBJ2-7 TRBD2 TRBV7-8 ASSYSGRVYEQY
13 . TRBJ2-7 TRBD2 TRBV5-3 ARSPTQRGSYEQY
13 . TRBJ1-1 . TRBV7-8 ASSLMDSPNTEAF
13 few TRBJ1-3 TRBD1 TRBV6-6 ASRPQGAPGNTIY
11 . TRBJ1-2 . TRBV19 ASSMDRYSGYT
13 . TRBJ1-6 . TRBV5-1 ASSLETGWSSPLH
10 . TRBJ1-2 . TRBV29-1 SVDGKNYGYT
13 . TRBJ2-3 TRBD2 TRBV4-1 ASSPPAGRVDTQY
13 . TRBJ1-1 . TRBV4-2 ASSPLLGGGTEAF
12 . TRBJ2-7 TRBD2 TRBV27 ASRLAGGPGEQY
13 . TRBJ1-3 TRBD1 TRBV9 ASKRGPSSGNTIY
15 . TRBJ1-5 TRBD1 TRBV27 ASSSRRDRVGNQPQH
14 . TRBJ2-5 TRBD2 TRBV6-2/TRBV6-3 ASSYSRLAAQETQY
13 . TRBJ2-3 TRBD1 TRBV7-3 ASSPDRGRTDTQY
14 . TRBJ1-3 . TRBV21-1 ASSKDRTGWGNTIY
13 . TRBJ1-1 . TRBV5-4 ASSRTGIRNTEAF
12 few TRBJ1-3 . TRBV7-3 ASSLSGTRNTIY
14 . TRBJ2-3 TRBD1 TRBV10-3 AISESGDSGTDTQY
14 once TRBJ2-6 . TRBV9 ASSAYRSSGANVLT
11 . TRBJ2-7 . TRBV7-8 ASSLGTLYEQY
13 . TRBJ1-4 TRBD1 TRBV7-9 ASSLSRGRREKLF
14 . TRBJ2-7 TRBD1 TRBV6-2/TRBV6-3 ASSYPPQGTTYEQY